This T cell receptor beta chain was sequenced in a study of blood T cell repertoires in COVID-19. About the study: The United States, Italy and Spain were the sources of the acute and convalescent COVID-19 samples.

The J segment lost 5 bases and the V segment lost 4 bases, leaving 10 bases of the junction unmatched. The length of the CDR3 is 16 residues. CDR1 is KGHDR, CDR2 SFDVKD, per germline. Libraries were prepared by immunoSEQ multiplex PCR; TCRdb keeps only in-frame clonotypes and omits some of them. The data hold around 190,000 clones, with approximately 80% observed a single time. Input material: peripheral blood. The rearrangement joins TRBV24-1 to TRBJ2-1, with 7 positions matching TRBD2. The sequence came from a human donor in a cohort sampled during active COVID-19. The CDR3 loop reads CATSDPSGKGNNEQFF. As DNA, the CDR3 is TGTGCCACCAGTGACCCCAGCGGGAAAGGGAACAATGAGCAGTTCTTC.